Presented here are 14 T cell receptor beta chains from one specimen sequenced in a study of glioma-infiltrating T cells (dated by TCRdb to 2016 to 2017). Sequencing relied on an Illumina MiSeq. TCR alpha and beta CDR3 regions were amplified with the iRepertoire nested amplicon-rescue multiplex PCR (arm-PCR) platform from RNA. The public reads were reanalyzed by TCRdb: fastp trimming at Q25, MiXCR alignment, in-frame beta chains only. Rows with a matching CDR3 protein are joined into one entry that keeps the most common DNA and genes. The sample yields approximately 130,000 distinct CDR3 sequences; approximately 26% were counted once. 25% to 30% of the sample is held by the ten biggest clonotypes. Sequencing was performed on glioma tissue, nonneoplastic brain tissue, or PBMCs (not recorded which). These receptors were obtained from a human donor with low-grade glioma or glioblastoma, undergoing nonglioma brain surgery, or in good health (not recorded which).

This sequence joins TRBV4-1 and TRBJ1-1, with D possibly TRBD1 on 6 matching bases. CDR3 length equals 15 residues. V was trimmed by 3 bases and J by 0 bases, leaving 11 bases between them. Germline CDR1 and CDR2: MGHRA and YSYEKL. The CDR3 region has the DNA TGCGCCAGCAGCCAGCCGGGACATCTGAACACTGAAGCTTTCTTT. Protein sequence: CASSQPGHLNTEAFF.

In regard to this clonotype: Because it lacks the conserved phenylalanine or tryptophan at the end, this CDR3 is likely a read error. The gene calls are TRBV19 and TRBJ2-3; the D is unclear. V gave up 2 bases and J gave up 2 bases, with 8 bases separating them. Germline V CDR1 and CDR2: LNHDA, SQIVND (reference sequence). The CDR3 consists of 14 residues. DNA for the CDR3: TGTGCCAGTAGTATACGGCCAAACACAGATACGCAGTATTAT. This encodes CASSIRPNTDTQYY.

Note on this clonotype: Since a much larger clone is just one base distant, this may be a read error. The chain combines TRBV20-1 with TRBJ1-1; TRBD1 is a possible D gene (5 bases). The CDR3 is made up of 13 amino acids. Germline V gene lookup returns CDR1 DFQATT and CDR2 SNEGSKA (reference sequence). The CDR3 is CRASGLRGREAFF. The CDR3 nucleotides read TGCAGAGCCTCAGGGTTAAGGGGAAGGGAAGCTTTCTTT.

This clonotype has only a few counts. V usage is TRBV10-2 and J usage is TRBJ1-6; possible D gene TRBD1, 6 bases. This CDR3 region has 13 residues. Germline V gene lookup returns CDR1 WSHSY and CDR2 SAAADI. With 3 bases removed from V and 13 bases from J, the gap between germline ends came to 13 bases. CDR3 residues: CASSDPGESPLHF. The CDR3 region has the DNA TGCGCCAGCAGTGACCCAGGGGAGTCGCCCCTCCACTTT.

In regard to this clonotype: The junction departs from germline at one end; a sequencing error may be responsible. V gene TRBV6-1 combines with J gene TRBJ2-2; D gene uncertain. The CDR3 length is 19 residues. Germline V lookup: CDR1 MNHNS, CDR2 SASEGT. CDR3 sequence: CAISESLYEKQQNTGELFF. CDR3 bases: TGTGCCATCAGTGAGTCCTTATATGAAAAACAGCAGAACACCGGGGAGCTGTTTTTT.

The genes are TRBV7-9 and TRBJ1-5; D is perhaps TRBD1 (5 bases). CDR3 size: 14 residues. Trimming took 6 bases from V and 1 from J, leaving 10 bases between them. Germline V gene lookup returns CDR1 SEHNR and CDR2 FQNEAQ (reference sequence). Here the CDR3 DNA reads TGTGCCAGCAGAGCTGCAGGGAGCAATCAGCCCCAGCATTTT. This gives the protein CASRAAGSNQPQHF. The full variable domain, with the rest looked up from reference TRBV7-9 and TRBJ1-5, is DTGVSQNPRHKITKRGQNVTFRCDPISEHNRLYWYRQTLGQGPEFLTYFQNEAQLEKSRLLSDRFSAERPKGSFSTLEIQRTEQGDSAMYLCASRAAGSNQPQHFGDGTRLSIL.

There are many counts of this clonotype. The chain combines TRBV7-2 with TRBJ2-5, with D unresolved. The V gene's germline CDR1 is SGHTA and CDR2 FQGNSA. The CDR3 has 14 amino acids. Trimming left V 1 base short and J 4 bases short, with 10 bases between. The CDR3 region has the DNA TGTGCCAGCAGCTTAGTCGGCGATCCAGAGACCCAGTACTTC. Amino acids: CASSLVGDPETQYF.

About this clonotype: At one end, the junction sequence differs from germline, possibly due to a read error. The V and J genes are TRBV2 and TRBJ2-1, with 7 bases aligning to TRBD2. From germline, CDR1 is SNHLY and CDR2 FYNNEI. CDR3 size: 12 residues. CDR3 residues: CASGAEYNEQFF. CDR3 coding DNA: TGCGCCAGCGGGGCCGAATACAATGAGCAGTTCTTC.

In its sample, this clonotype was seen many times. CDR3 in amino acids: CSAPDSGNTIYF. CDR3 DNA: TGCAGTGCCCCTGACTCTGGAAACACCATATATTTT. The chain uses TRBV20-1 and TRBJ1-3; no definite D call. The CDR3 covers 12 residues. CDR1 DFQATT and CDR2 SNEGSKA come from the germline V gene (reference sequence). Deletions cut 6 bases from V and 0 bases from J, with 6 bases between.

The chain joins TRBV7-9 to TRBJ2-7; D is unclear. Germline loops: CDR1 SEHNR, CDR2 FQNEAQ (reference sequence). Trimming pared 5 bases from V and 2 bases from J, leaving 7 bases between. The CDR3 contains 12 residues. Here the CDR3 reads CASSLLTYEQYV. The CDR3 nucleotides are TGTGCCAGCAGCCTACTCACCTACGAGCAGTACGTC.

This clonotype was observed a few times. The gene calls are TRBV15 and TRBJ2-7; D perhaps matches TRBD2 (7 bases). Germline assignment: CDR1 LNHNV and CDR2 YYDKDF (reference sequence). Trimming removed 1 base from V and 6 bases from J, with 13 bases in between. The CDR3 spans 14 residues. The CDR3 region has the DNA TGTGCCACCAGCAGAGGGGAGGGGGGGCTCGAGCAGTACGTC. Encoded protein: CATSRGEGGLEQYV.

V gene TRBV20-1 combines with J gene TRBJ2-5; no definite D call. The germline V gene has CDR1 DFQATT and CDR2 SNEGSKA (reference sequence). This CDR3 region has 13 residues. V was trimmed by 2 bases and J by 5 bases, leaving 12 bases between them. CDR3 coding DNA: TGCAGTGCTAGACGCCCCAGGACGGAGACCCAGTACTTC. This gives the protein CSARRPRTETQYF.

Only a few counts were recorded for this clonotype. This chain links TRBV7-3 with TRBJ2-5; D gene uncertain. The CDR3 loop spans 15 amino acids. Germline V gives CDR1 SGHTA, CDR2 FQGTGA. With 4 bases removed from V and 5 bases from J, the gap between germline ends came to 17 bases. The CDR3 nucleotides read TGTGCCAGCAGCTCGGGCGCTTTTGGTCCGGAGACCCAGTACTTC. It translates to CASSSGAFGPETQYF.

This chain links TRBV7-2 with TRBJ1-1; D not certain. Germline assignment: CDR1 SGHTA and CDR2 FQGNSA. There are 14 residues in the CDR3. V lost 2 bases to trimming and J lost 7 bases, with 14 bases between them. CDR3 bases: TGTGCCAGCAGCTTATCGACATCGATCCTTGAAGCTTTCTTT. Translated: CASSLSTSILEAFF.